This record covers a single TCR beta chain. Its antigen remains unidentified. This sample stems from a study of response to subunit inactivated influenza vaccine. TCRdb re-derived calls from the RT-PCR reads in MiXCR, one entry per CDR3 protein. The sample consists of 540,000 or so distinct CDR3 sequences, 13% of them appearing once. Study-wide results and limits: It was the authors' suggestion that each seasonal influenza vaccination recruits few new T cells.

The CDR3 spans 16 residues. V gave up 6 bases and J gave up 4 bases, with 18 bases separating them. CDR1 LNHDA and CDR2 SQIVND come from the germline V gene (reference sequence). This TCR was recovered from a man between 50 and 59 years old who received an inactivated influenza vaccine. V usage is TRBV19 and J usage is TRBJ2-2, with D possibly matching TRBD2 (6 bases). The input for sequencing was PBMCs from blood, taken 45 days after vaccination. The CDR3 nucleotides are TGTGCCAGTAGGAGCCCGCCGGGGACTTTCACCGGGGAGCTGTTTTTT. Its protein is CASRSPPGTFTGELFF.